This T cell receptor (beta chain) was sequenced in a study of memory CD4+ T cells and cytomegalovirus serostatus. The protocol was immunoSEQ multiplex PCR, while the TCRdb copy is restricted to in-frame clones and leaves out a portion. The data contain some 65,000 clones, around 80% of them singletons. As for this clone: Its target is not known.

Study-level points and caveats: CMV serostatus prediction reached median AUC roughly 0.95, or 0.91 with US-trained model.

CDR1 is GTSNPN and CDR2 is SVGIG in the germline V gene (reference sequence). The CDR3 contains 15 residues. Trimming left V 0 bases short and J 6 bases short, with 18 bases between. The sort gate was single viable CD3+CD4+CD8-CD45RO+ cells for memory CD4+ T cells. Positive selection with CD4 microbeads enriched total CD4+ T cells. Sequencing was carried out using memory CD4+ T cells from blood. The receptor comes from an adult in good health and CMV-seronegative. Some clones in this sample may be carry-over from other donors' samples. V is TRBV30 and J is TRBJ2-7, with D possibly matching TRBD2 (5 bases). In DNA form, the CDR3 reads TGTGCCTGGAGTGTAACGGCCTCGAGGGTCTCCGAGCAGTACTTC. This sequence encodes CAWSVTASRVSEQYF.